This T cell receptor (beta chain) was observed in a study of CD8 T cells in Susac syndrome. To note about this clonotype: The antigen is unknown.

J gave up 0 bases and V 4 bases, and 6 bases lay outside the gene matches. Germline V gene data show CDR1 as LGHNA and CDR2 as YNFKEQ. This CDR3 contains 16 residues. Study-level results: The study acknowledged a relatively small number of individuals in its TCR sequencing and HLA analysis.

RNA, at about 0.45 to 1 ug, was reverse transcribed with random hexamers. In TCRdb, the immunoSEQ multiplex PCR reads were re-called with MiXCR into one record per CDR3 protein. The table includes around 300,000 distinct CDR3 sequences, 92% detected once. The chain is built from TRBV4-2 and TRBJ2-3, with 8 bases fitting TRBD2. The specimen sequenced was CD4+ T cells from PBMCs. This clonotype was sampled from a human donor with multiple sclerosis. CDR3 in DNA: TGTGCCAGCAGCCCTAGCGGGCAGACTAGCACAGATACGCAGTATTTT. Translating it yields CASSPSGQTSTDTQYF.